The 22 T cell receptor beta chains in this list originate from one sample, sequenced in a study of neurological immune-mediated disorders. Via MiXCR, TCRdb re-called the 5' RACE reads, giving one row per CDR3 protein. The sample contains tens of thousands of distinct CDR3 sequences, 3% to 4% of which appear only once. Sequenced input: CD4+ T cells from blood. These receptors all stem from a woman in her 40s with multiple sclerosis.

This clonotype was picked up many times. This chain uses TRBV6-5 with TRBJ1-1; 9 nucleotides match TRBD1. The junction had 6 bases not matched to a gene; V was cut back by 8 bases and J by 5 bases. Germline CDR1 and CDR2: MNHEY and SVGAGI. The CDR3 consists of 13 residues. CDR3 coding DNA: TGTGCCAGCGATCCGGGACAGGGAACTGAAGCTTTCTTT. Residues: CASDPGQGTEAFF.

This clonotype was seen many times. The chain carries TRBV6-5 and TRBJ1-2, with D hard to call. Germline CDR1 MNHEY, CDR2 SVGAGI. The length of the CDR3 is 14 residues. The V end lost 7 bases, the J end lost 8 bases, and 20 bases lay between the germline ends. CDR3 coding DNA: TGTGCCAGCAAGCCTTCGGGTACGGGTCGGGGCTACACCTTC. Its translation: CASKPSGTGRGYTF.

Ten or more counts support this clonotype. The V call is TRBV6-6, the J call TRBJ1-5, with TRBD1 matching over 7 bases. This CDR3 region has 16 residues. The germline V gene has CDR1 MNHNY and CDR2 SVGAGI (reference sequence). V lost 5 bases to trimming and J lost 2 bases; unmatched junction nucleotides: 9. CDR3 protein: CASSPRQGMGNQPQHF. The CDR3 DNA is TGTGCCAGCAGTCCAAGACAGGGTATGGGCAATCAGCCCCAGCATTTT.

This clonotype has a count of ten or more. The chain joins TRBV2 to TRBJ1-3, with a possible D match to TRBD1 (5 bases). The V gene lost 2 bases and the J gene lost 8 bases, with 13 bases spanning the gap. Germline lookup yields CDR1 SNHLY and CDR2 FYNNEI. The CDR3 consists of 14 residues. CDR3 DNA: TGTGCCAGCAGTGAATGGCAGGGTACAGACACCATATATTTT. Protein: CASSEWQGTDTIYF.

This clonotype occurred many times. CDR3 DNA sequence: TGTGCCAGCAGCTTAGCGTTCGGAGCAGGGACTTACACCGGGGAGCTGTTTTTT. Residues: CASSLAFGAGTYTGELFF. The chain has TRBV7-2 and TRBJ2-2; weak D call: TRBD2 (6 bases). V was pared by 0 bases and J by 3 bases, with 17 bases between. Per the germline V gene, CDR1 is SGHTA and CDR2 is FQGNSA. The CDR3 extends over 18 amino acids. Combining the CDR3 with reference TRBV7-2 and TRBJ2-2 gives the whole variable domain GAGVSQSPSNKVTEKGKDVELRCDPISGHTALYWYRQSLGQGLEFLIYFQGNSAPDKSGLPSDRFSAERTGGSVSTLTIQRTQQEDSAVYLCASSLAFGAGTYTGELFFGEGSRLTVL.

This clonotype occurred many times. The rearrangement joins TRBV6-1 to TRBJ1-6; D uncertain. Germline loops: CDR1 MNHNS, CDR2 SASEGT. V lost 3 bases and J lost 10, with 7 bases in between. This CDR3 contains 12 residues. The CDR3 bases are TGTGCCAGCAGTGAGAATCACTCACCCCTCCACTTT. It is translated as CASSENHSPLHF.

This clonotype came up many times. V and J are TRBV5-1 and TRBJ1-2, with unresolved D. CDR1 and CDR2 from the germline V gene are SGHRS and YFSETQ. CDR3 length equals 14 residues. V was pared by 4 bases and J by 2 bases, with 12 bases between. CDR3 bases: TGCGCCAGCAGCCCGGCTGGGCACAACTATGGCTACACCTTC. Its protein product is CASSPAGHNYGYTF.

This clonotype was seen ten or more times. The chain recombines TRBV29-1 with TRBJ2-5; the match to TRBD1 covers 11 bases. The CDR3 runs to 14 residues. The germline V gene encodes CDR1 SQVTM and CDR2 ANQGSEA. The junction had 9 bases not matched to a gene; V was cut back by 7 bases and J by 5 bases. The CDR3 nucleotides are TGCAGCGCTGGACAGGGGGCGCGATGGGAGACCCAGTACTTC. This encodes CSAGQGARWETQYF.

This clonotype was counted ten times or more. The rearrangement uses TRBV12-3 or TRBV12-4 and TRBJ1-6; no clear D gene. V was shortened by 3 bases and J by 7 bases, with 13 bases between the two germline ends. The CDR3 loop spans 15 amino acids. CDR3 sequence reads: CASSFRTGSNSPLHF. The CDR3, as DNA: TGTGCCAGCAGTTTCAGGACGGGCTCCAATTCACCCCTCCACTTT.

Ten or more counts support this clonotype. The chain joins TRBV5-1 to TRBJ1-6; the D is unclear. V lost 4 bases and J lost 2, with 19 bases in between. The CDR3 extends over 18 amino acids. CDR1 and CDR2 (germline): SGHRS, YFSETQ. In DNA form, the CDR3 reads TGCGCCAGCAGCCTGGCCCCGCGAGAGGCGACCTATAATTCACCCCTCCACTTT. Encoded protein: CASSLAPREATYNSPLHF.

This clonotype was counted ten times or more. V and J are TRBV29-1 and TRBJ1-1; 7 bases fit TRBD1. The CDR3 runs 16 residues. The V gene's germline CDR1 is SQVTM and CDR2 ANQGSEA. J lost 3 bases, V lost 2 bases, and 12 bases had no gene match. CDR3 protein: CSVERVPTGRDTEAFF. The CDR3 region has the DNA TGCAGCGTTGAAAGGGTCCCGACAGGGAGGGACACTGAAGCTTTCTTT.

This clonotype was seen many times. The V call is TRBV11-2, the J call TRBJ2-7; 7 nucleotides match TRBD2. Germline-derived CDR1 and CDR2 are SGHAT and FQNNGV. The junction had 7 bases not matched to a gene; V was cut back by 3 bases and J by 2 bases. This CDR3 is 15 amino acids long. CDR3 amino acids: CASSLTRRGAYEQYF. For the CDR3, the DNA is TGTGCCAGCAGCTTGACCAGACGGGGGGCCTACGAGCAGTACTTC.

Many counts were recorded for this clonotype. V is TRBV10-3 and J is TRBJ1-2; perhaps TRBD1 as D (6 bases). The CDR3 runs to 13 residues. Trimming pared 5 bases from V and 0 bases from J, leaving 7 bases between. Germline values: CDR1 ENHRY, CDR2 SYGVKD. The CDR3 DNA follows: TGTGCCATCAGTAGGGGGTCTAACTATGGCTACACCTTC. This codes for CAISRGSNYGYTF.

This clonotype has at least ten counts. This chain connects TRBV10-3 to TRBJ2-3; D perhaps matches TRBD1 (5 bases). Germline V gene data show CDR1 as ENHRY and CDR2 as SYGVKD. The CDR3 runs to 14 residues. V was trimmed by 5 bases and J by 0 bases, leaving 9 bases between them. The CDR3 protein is CAISQDTSTDTQYF. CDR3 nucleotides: TGTGCCATCAGTCAGGACACAAGCACAGATACGCAGTATTTT.

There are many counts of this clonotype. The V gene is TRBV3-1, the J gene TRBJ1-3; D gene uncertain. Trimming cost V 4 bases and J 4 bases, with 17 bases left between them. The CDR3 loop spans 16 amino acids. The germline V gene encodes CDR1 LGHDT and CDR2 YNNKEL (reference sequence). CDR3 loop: CASSPPQARMGNTIYF. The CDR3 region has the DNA TGTGCCAGCAGCCCGCCCCAAGCGAGGATGGGAAACACCATATATTTT. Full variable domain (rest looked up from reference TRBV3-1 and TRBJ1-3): DTAVSQTPKYLVTQMGNDKSIKCEQNLGHDTMYWYKQDSKKFLKIMFSYNNKELIINETVPNRFSPKSPDKAHLNLHINSLELGDSAVYFCASSPPQARMGNTIYFGEGSWLTVV.

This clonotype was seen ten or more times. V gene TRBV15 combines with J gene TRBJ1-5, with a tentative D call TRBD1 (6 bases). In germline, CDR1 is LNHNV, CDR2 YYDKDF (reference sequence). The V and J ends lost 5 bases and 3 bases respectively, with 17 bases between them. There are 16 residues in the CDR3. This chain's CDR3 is CATSPPPTGPNQPQHF. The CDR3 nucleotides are TGTGCCACCAGCCCCCCCCCAACAGGGCCCAATCAGCCCCAGCATTTT.

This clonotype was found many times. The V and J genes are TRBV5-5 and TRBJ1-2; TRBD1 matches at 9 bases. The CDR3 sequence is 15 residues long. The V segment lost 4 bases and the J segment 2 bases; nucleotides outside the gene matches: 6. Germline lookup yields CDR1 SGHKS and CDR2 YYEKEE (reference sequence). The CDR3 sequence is CASSARQGVNYGYTF. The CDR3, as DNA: TGTGCCAGCAGCGCTCGACAGGGGGTAAACTATGGCTACACCTTC.

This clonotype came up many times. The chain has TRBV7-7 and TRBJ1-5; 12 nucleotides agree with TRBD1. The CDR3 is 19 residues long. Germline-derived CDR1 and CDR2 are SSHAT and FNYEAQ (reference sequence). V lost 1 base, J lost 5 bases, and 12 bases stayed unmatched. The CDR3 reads CASSLGDRGRHWEDQPQHF. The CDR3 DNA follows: TGTGCCAGCAGCTTAGGGGACAGGGGGCGTCATTGGGAGGATCAGCCCCAGCATTTT.

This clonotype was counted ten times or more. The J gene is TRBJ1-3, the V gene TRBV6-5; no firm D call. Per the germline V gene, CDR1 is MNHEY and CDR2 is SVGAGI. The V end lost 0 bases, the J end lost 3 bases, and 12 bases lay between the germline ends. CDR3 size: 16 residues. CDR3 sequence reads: CASSYSGPWDGNTIYF. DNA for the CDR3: TGTGCCAGCAGTTACTCTGGCCCGTGGGATGGAAACACCATATATTTT.

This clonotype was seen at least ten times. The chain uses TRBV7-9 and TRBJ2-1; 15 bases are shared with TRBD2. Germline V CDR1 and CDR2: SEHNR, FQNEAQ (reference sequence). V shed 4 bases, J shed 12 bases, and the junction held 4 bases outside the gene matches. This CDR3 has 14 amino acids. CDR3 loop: CASSSTGLAGGQFF. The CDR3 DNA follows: TGTGCCAGCAGCTCAACGGGACTAGCGGGGGGGCAGTTCTTC.

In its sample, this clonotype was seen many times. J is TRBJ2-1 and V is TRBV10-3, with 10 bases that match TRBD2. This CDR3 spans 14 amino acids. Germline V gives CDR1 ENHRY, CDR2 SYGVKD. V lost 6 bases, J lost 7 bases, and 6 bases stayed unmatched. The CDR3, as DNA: TGTGCCATCAGCTTAGCGGGGGGCGAAAATGAGCAGTTCTTC. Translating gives CAISLAGGENEQFF.

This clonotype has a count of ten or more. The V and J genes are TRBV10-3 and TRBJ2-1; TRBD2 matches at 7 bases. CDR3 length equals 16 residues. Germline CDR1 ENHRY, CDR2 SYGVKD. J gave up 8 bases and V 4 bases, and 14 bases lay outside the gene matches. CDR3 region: CAISGVQRGITDEQFF. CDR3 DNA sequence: TGTGCCATCAGTGGGGTGCAGCGGGGCATTACGGATGAGCAGTTCTTC.